The source of this TCR beta chain is a study of cytomegalovirus exposure and HLA in healthy donors. With 2 bases clipped from V and 2 bases from J, the junction kept 1 base outside the gene matches. Germline CDR1 SQVTM, CDR2 ANQGSEA. The CDR3 is made up of 14 amino acids. PCR primers comprised 60 Vbeta and 13 Jbeta primers. Profiling relied on immunoSEQ multiplex PCR, and the TCRdb table lists in-frame clones only, not all of them. Of fewer than 250,000 clones in the sample, about 79% are singletons; the top ten hold around 1.8%. The chain employs TRBV29-1 and TRBJ1-3; 9 bases agree with TRBD1. Specimen: PBMCs. This sequence was found in a man in his late teens or twenties in good health and CMV-seronegative. CDR3 nucleotides: TGCAGCGTTGAAACAGGGGGCGCTGGAAACACCATATATTTT. Its translation is CSVETGGAGNTIYF. Together with reference TRBV29-1 and TRBJ1-3, the CDR3 gives the full variable domain: SAVISQKPSRDICQRGTSLTIQCQVDSQVTMMFWYRQQPGQSLTLIATANQGSEATYESGFVIDKFPISRPNLTFSTLTVSNMSPEDSSIYLCSVETGGAGNTIYFGEGSWLTVV.